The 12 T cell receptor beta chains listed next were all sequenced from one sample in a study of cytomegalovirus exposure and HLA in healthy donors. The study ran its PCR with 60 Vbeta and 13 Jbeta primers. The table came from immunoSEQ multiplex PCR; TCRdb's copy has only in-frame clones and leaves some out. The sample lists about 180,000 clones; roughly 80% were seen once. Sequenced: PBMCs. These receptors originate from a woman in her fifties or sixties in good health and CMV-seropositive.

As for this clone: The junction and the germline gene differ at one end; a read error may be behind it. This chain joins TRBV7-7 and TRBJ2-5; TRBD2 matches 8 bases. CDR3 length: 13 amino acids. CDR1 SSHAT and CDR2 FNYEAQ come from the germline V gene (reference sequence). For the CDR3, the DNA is TGTGCTAGCAGCTTAGCGGGGAGGGAGACCCAGTACTTC. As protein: CASSLAGRETQYF.

The CDR3 nucleotides are TGTGCCAGCAGCTACGAACAGACAGGGGTTGGGGCAGGGTCACCCCTCCACTTT. It translates to CASSYEQTGVGAGSPLHF. The chain employs TRBV7-9 and TRBJ1-6, with 8 bases that match TRBD1. The CDR3 extends over 18 amino acids. Germline V lookup: CDR1 SEHNR, CDR2 FQNEAQ (reference sequence). The V segment lost 4 bases and the J segment 10 bases; nucleotides outside the gene matches: 18.

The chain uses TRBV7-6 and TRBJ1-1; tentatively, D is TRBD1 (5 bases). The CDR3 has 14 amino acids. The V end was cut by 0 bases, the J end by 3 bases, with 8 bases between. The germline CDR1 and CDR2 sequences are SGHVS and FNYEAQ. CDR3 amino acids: CASSLAVRDTEAFF. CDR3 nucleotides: TGTGCCAGCAGCTTAGCTGTCAGGGACACTGAAGCTTTCTTT.

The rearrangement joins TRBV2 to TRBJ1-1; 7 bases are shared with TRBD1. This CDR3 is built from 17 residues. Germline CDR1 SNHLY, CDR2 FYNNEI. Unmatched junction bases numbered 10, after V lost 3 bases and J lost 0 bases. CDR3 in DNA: TGTGCCAGCAGTGACCAGACAGGGCCCCTCATGAACACTGAAGCTTTCTTT. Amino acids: CASSDQTGPLMNTEAFF.

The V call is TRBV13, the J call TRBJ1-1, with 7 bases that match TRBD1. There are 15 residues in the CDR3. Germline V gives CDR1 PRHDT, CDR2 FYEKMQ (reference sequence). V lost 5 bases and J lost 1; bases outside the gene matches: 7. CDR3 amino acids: CASSRGTAKNTEAFF. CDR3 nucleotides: TGTGCCAGCAGCCGCGGGACAGCTAAGAACACTGAAGCTTTCTTT.

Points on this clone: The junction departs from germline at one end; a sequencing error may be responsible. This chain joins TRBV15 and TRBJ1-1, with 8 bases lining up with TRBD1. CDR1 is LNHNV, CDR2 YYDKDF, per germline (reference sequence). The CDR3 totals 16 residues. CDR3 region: CAASRGTGPWNTEAFF. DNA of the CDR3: TGTGCCGCCAGCAGAGGGACAGGTCCTTGGAACACTGAAGCTTTCTTT. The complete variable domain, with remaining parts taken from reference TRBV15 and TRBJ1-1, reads DAMVIQNPRYQVTQFGKPVTLSCSQTLNHNVMYWYQQKSSQAPKLLFHYYDKDFNNEADTPDNFQSRRPNTSFCFLDIRSPGLGDTAMYLCAASRGTGPWNTEAFFGQGTRLTVV.

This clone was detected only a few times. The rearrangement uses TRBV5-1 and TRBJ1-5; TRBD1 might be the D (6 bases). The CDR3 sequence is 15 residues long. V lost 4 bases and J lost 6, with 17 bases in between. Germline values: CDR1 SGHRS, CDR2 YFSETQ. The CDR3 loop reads CASSPGHVSGQPQHF. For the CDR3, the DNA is TGCGCCAGCAGCCCGGGACACGTCTCGGGTCAGCCCCAGCATTTT.

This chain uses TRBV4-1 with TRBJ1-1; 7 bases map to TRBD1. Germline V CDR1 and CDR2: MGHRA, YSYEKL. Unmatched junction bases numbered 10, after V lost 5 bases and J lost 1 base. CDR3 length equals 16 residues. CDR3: CASSKYRDRTNTEAFF. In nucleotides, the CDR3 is TGCGCCAGCAGCAAATACCGGGACAGAACGAACACTGAAGCTTTCTTT.

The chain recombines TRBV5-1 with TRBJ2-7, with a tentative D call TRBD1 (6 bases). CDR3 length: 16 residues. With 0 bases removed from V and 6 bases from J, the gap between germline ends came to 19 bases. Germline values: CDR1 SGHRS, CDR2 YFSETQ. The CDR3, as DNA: TGCGCCAGCAGCTTGGAGGGGGTCTCGCCATACGGCGAGCAGTACTTC. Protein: CASSLEGVSPYGEQYF.

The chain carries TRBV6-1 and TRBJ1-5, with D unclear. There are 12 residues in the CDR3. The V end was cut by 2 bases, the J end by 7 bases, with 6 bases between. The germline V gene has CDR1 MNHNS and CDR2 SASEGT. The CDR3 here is CASSESGQPQHF. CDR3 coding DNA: TGTGCCAGCAGTGAATCGGGGCAGCCCCAGCATTTT.

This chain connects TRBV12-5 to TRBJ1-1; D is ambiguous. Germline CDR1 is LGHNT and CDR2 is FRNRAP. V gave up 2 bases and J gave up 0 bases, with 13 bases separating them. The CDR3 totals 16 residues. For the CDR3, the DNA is TGTGCTAGTGGTTTGTCAGGATCATACTTGAACACTGAAGCTTTCTTT. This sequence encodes CASGLSGSYLNTEAFF.

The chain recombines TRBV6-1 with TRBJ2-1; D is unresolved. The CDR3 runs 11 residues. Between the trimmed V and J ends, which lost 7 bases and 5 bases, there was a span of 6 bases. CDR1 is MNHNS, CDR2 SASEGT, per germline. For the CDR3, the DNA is TGTGCCAGCACCAGAAACAATGAGCAGTTCTTC. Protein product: CASTRNNEQFF.